The source of this T cell receptor beta chain is a study of shared clonotypes between healthy human individuals. General study points: The four-donor shared clonotypes exceeded non-shared clonotypes in generation probability, with non-shared ones scoring lower.

The assay was immunoSEQ multiplex PCR, and TCRdb's table has in-frame clones only and misses some. The sample contains about 690,000 clones, roughly 91% of which appear only once. V lost 3 bases and J lost 0, with 9 bases in between. Germline values: CDR1 MNHEY, CDR2 SMNVEV (reference sequence). CDR3 length: 14 residues. Note on this clone: As yet, its antigen is unknown.

Sequences were obtained from memory CD8+ T cells from PBMCs. Regarding subset: CD45RO+ cells pooled with CCR7-negative TemRA cells. The receptor was isolated from a man aged 18 to 29 in good health. Some clones in this sample may be carry-over from other donors' samples. This chain uses TRBV27 with TRBJ2-7, with D possibly matching TRBD2 (7 bases). CDR3 region: CASSLRGPSYEQYF. The CDR3 DNA reads TGTGCCAGCAGTTTGCGGGGGCCCTCCTACGAGCAGTACTTC.